Given below is one T cell receptor (beta chain) in context. The data belong to a study of blood T cells in healthy people across ages. Alongside a J-beta primer mix, a sample-barcoded 5' primer served in a second PCR lasting roughly 7 to 11 cycles. Each CDR3 protein is one row after TCRdb ran MiXCR on the 5' RACE reads. Of around 1,500,000 distinct CDR3 sequences in the sample, 25% to 30% were seen once. Specimen: blood. The sequence derives from a woman in her twenties or thirties in good health.

Here the CDR3 DNA reads TGTGCCAGCAGTCAAACAGGGGACACCGGGGAGCTGTTTTTT. Protein sequence: CASSQTGDTGELFF. The rearrangement joins TRBV11-2 to TRBJ2-2; TRBD1 matches at 7 bases. The CDR3 loop spans 14 amino acids. CDR1 and CDR2 (germline): SGHAT, FQNNGV. The V segment lost 6 bases and the J segment 3 bases; nucleotides outside the gene matches: 4.